This T cell receptor beta chain was recorded in a study of cytomegalovirus exposure and HLA in healthy donors. The PCR made use of 60 Vbeta and 13 Jbeta primers. Clones were read by immunoSEQ multiplex PCR, and TCRdb kept only the in-frame ones, dropping some. The repertoire consists of more than 150,000 clones, with 81% occurring once and the leading ten covering 1% to 1.5%. V was pared by 6 bases and J by 1 base, with 4 bases of the junction left unmatched. The CDR3 extends over 14 amino acids. The V gene's germline CDR1 is SQVTM and CDR2 ANQGSEA. Sequenced input: PBMCs. The chain joins TRBV29-1 to TRBJ2-2; 8 bases are shared with TRBD1. This receptor was taken from a man aged 45-60 years in good health and CMV-seropositive. The CDR3 nucleotides are TGCAGCGTACTCGGGACAGGGAACACCGGGGAGCTGTTTTTT. Encoded protein: CSVLGTGNTGELFF.